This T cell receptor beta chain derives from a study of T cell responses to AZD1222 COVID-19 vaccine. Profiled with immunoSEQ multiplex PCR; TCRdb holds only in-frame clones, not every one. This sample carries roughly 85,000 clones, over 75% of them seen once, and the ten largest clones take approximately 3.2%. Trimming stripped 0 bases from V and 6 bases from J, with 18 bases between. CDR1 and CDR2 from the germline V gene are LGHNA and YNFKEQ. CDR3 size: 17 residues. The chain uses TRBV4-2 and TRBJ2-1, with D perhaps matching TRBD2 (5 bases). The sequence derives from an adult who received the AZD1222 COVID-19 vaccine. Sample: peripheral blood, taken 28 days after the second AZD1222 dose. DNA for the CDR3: TGTGCCAGCAGCCAAGAAGCGGCGGCGGCGCTCCGCAATGAGCAGTTCTTC. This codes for CASSQEAAAALRNEQFF.